This note documents a single T cell receptor beta chain sequence. The V gene's germline CDR1 is SGHAT and CDR2 FQDESV (reference sequence). The CDR3 consists of 14 residues. V was pared by 1 base and J by 4 bases, with 10 bases between. Study processing details: Amplification of reference gene primers provided the estimated nucleated cell counts. Repertoires were generated with immunoSEQ multiplex PCR, while TCRdb's copy carries only in-frame clones and drops some. Clone size and the V and J calls come from that table; the DNA yielded D and trimming. The sample lists some 220,000 clones, roughly 86% seen once, with 3.5% to 4.5% in the top ten. This record comes from a study of blood T cell repertoires in COVID-19. Study information: The cDNA or gDNA used as material had been derived from T cells, B-cell-depleted T cells, or PBMCs.

The chain recombines TRBV11-1 with TRBJ1-1; tentatively, D is TRBD1 (5 bases). The receptor's source is a middle-aged man with acute or convalescent COVID-19. The sequencing input was peripheral blood. This CDR3 is CASSLDRWGTEAFF. The CDR3 nucleotides are TGTGCCAGCAGCTTAGACAGGTGGGGCACTGAAGCTTTCTTT. Supplemented by reference TRBV11-1 and TRBJ1-1, the full variable domain reads EAEVAQSPRYKITEKSQAVAFWCDPISGHATLYWYRQILGQGPELLVQFQDESVVDDSQLPKDRFSAERLKGVDSTLKIQPAELGDSAMYLCASSLDRWGTEAFFGQGTRLTVV.